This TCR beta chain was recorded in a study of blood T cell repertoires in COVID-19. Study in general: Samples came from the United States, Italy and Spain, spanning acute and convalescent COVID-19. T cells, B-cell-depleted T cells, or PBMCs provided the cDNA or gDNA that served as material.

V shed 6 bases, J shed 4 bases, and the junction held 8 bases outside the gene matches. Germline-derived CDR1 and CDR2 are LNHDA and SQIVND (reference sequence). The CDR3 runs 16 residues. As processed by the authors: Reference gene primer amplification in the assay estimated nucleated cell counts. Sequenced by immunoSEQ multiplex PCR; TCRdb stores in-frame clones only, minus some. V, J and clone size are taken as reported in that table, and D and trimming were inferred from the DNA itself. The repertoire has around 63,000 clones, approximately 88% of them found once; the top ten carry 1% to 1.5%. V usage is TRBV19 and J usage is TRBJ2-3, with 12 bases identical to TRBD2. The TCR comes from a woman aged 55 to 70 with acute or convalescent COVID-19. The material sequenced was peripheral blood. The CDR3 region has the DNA TGTGCCAGTAGCCTACTAGCGGGGGGTGGGGCAGATACGCAGTATTTT. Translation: CASSLLAGGGADTQYF.